What follows are 11 T cell receptor beta chains derived from one specimen sequenced in a study of blood T cell repertoires in COVID-19. Repertoires were generated with immunoSEQ multiplex PCR, while TCRdb's copy carries only in-frame clones and drops some. The sample gives fewer than 30,000 clones, 80% to 95% of which show up once; around 2.8% is in the top ten. Sequenced input: peripheral blood. The receptors stem from a human donor in a cohort sampled during active COVID-19.

This clone was seen only a few times. The rearrangement joins TRBV28 to TRBJ2-7; the match to TRBD2 covers 9 bases. CDR3 length: 15 residues. V dropped 5 bases and J dropped 6; count of bases not matched to a gene: 11. The V gene's germline CDR1 is MDHEN and CDR2 SYDVKM. Here the CDR3 DNA reads TGTGCCAGCAGTGCGGCTAGCGGGGTTAAGCGCGAGCAGTACTTC. Its translation is CASSAASGVKREQYF.

The gene calls are TRBV5-5 and TRBJ1-2; 9 nucleotides align to TRBD1. The germline CDR1 and CDR2 sequences are SGHKS and YYEKEE (reference sequence). Trimming at V came to 4 bases and at J to 3 bases, leaving 7 bases not matched to a gene. This CDR3 spans 15 amino acids. Written as DNA, the CDR3 is TGTGCCAGCAGCCTCGGGACAGGGCTTGACTATGGCTACACCTTC. This codes for CASSLGTGLDYGYTF.

This clone showed up just once. This chain connects TRBV10-1 to TRBJ2-5; D perhaps matches TRBD2 (6 bases). The CDR3 loop spans 13 amino acids. Trimming took off 6 bases at V and 7 bases at J, with 15 bases between the two ends. Germline assignment: CDR1 WNHNN and CDR2 SYGVQD (reference sequence). The CDR3 DNA reads as TGCGCCAGCAGCGCGGGACGCTCGGGGACCCAGTACTTC. Protein: CASSAGRSGTQYF.

The V call is TRBV5-4, the J call TRBJ2-1; tentatively, D is TRBD2 (6 bases). Trimming removed 2 bases from V and 0 bases from J, with 9 bases in between. Germline V CDR1 and CDR2: SGHNT, YYREEE (reference sequence). The CDR3 is 15 residues long. In DNA form, the CDR3 reads TGTGCCAGCAGCTTCCCGGGGGACTCCTACAATGAGCAGTTCTTC. It codes for CASSFPGDSYNEQFF.

The rearrangement joins TRBV9 to TRBJ2-5; D call uncertain. The V end lost 0 bases, the J end lost 2 bases, and 11 bases lay between the germline ends. This CDR3 region has 15 residues. The V gene's germline CDR1 is SGDLS and CDR2 YYNGEE. CDR3: CASSVDGRPQETQYF. The CDR3 nucleotides are TGTGCCAGCAGCGTAGATGGGCGACCTCAAGAGACCCAGTACTTC.

The chain joins TRBV28 to TRBJ2-5, with TRBD1 matching over 10 bases. Trimming removed 5 bases from V and 4 bases from J; junction bases left unmatched: 7. This CDR3 is 15 amino acids long. Per germline, CDR1 MDHEN and CDR2 SYDVKM. The CDR3 region has the DNA TGTGCCAGCAGTGCACCGGGACAGGGGACAGAGACCCAGTACTTC. This codes for CASSAPGQGTETQYF.

The CDR3 protein is CASSQDTEAFF. CDR3 sequence (DNA): TGTGCCAGCAGTCAGGACACTGAAGCTTTCTTT. The chain recombines TRBV27 with TRBJ1-1; D not resolved. Per germline, CDR1 MNHEY and CDR2 SMNVEV (reference sequence). The V gene lost 5 bases and the J gene lost 3 bases, with 4 bases spanning the gap. There are 11 residues in the CDR3.

The chain is built from TRBV12-3 or TRBV12-4 and TRBJ1-3; D is possibly TRBD1 (6 bases). The CDR3 extends over 13 amino acids. Trimming removed 3 bases from V and 13 bases from J, with 16 bases in between. CDR3 residues: CASSFVNRVKIYF. In nucleotides, the CDR3 is TGTGCCAGCAGTTTTGTCAACAGGGTTAAAATATATTTT.

The chain joins TRBV5-4 to TRBJ2-1; TRBD2 agrees at 9 bases. V trimming: 3 bases; J trimming: 10 bases; junction bases outside the gene matches: 8. This CDR3 is built from 14 residues. Looked up from germline, CDR1 is SGHNT and CDR2 is YYREEE (reference sequence). The CDR3: CASSSPSGVEEQFF. The CDR3 DNA reads TGTGCCAGCAGCTCCCCTAGCGGGGTGGAGGAGCAGTTCTTC.

This clone was found once. The chain carries TRBV6-5 and TRBJ2-7; 10 positions match TRBD1. This CDR3 is built from 14 residues. Germline V lookup: CDR1 MNHEY, CDR2 SVGAGI. Unmatched junction bases numbered 10, after V lost 8 bases and J lost 6 bases. CDR3 in DNA: TGTGCCAGCGGGTCAAGGGGACAGGGGTTCGAGCAGTACGTC. It translates to CASGSRGQGFEQYV.

The chain has TRBV6-5 and TRBJ1-1; TRBD1 matches at 7 bases. This CDR3 has 14 amino acids. CDR1 is MNHEY and CDR2 is SVGAGI in the germline V gene. V shed 8 bases, J shed 5 bases, and the junction held 11 bases outside the gene matches. The CDR3 reads CASFHSGGGTEAFF. The CDR3 nucleotides are TGTGCCAGCTTCCATTCAGGGGGTGGGACTGAAGCTTTCTTT.